The 5 T cell receptor beta chains presented below share a single source sample, sequenced in a study of CD8+CD57+ T cells in acquired aplastic anemia. Genomic DNA acted as the template from which TCR beta VDJ combination and CDR3 sequence profiling were carried out. MiXCR was run by TCRdb on the reads, yielding one entry per CDR3 protein. The table shows about 62,000 distinct CDR3 sequences, with less than 65% occurring only once. The specimen sequenced was sorted CD4+, CD8+, or CD8+CD57+ T cells (not recorded which) from PBMCs. Receptors were obtained from a human donor in good health, serving as a control.

The chain joins TRBV24-1 to TRBJ1-4, with 9 bases aligning to TRBD1. Trimming removed 3 bases from V and 8 bases from J; junction bases left unmatched: 3. Per germline, CDR1 KGHDR and CDR2 SFDVKD. CDR3 length: 14 amino acids. CDR3 coding DNA: TGTGCCACCAGTGATAGCGGACAGGGGGAAAAACTGTTTTTT. As protein: CATSDSGQGEKLFF.

A remark on this clonotype: The junction differs from germline at one of its ends, possibly a read error. This sequence joins TRBV7-7 and TRBJ2-7; 8 bases line up with TRBD1. The CDR3 sequence is 14 residues long. Germline V lookup: CDR1 SSHAT, CDR2 FNYEAQ (reference sequence). CDR3 amino acids: CASSVGQGTYGQYF. Written as DNA, the CDR3 is TGTGCTAGCAGCGTAGGACAGGGAACCTACGGGCAGTACTTC.

This clonotype was observed many times. The V and J genes are TRBV5-4 and TRBJ1-5, with D possibly matching TRBD1 (6 bases). The CDR3 sequence is 12 residues long. CDR1 and CDR2 (germline): SGHNT, YYREEE (reference sequence). The CDR3 DNA reads as TGTGCGATGGGGGCCATCAATCAGCCCCAGCATTTT. Translating it yields CAMGAINQPQHF.

The chain combines TRBV29-1 with TRBJ1-6, with a possible D match to TRBD1 (5 bases). CDR3 length: 13 residues. From germline, CDR1 is SQVTM and CDR2 ANQGSEA. V lost 5 bases, J lost 5 bases, and 10 bases lay in between. The CDR3 spells CSVLTAHNSPLHF. Here the CDR3 DNA reads TGCAGCGTTCTGACAGCCCATAATTCACCCCTCCACTTT.

Concerning this clonotype: A much larger clonotype is one base distant, so this may be a read error. V gene TRBV6-1 combines with J gene TRBJ2-6; TRBD2 aligns across 7 bases. Germline V gene lookup returns CDR1 MNHNS and CDR2 SASEGT. CDR3 length: 15 residues. V shed 5 bases, J shed 6 bases, and the junction held 7 bases outside the gene matches. The CDR3 sequence is CASSRQGGEANVLTF. CDR3 coding DNA: TGTGCCAGCAGTCGTCAGGGAGGGGAGGCCAACGTCCTGACTTTC.